This T cell receptor beta chain was profiled in a study of cytomegalovirus exposure and HLA in healthy donors. Study observations and caveats: Earlier findings revealed that most TCR beta V segments proved productive either about 87% or about 30% of the time.

A remark on this clone: Its antigen is unknown.

Donors sampled were nominally healthy, though unrecorded immune exposures were likely. The CDR3 runs 14 residues. V shed 1 base and J shed 8 bases, with 12 bases lying between them. Per the germline V gene, CDR1 is MNHEY and CDR2 is SVGAGI. A multiplex PCR was run with 60 Vbeta primers and 13 Jbeta primers. TCRdb keeps only in-frame clones here, not all; method: immunoSEQ multiplex PCR. This table has about 160,000 clones, around 85% appearing once. Material: PBMCs. This chain joins TRBV6-5 and TRBJ1-5; D might be TRBD1 (6 bases). This sequence originates from a man aged 45-65 years in good health and CMV-seropositive. CDR3: CASSYWGGGEPQHF. The DNA of the CDR3 is TGTGCCAGCAGTTACTGGGGAGGGGGGGAGCCCCAGCATTTT.